The rows below give T cell receptor beta chains drawn from one sample of a study of response to subunit inactivated influenza vaccine. TCRdb redid the calling of the RT-PCR reads with MiXCR, one entry per CDR3 protein. Of around 650,000 distinct CDR3 sequences detected, approximately 14% appear once; the ten largest clones hold around 10%. The source was PBMCs from blood, collected about 12 days after vaccination. The source of these receptors is a man aged 50 to 59 who received an inactivated influenza vaccine. The CDR3 runs from the conserved cysteine through the conserved F or W. The D gene is left open where the match is weak. Clone size is given for some rows only: seen once, a few or many times, or a class if the clone is expanded.

V gene	J gene	D gene	clone size	CDR3 protein	CDR3 DNA
TRBV7-9	TRBJ2-7	TRBD1	many	CASSSGGRREQYF	TGTGCCAGCAGCTCAGGGGGTCGTCGCGAGCAGTACTTC
TRBV7-6	TRBJ2-3	TRBD2	NA	CASSVSGNTDTQYF	TGTGCCAGCAGCGTTAGCGGGAACACAGATACGCAGTATTTT
TRBV12-3/TRBV12-4	TRBJ1-4	NA	many	CASSRGGREKLFF	TGTGCCAGCAGTCGGGGGGGGAGAGAAAAACTGTTTTTT
TRBV4-3	TRBJ2-2	NA	NA	CASSPPMWEGTGELFF	TGCGCCAGCAGCCCTCCGATGTGGGAAGGCACCGGGGAGCTGTTTTTT
TRBV25-1	TRBJ1-2	NA	many	CASSPLEPYYGYTF	TGTGCCAGCAGTCCCCTTGAACCGTACTATGGCTACACCTTC
TRBV6-5	TRBJ2-3	TRBD1	NA	CASSYRQGRVRGTDTQYF	TGTGCCAGCAGTTACCGACAGGGACGAGTGCGGGGCACAGATACGCAGTATTTT
TRBV12-3/TRBV12-4	TRBJ2-6	NA	NA	CASSFLGVGGANVLTF	TGTGCCAGCAGTTTTCTGGGGGTCGGTGGGGCCAACGTCCTGACTTTC
TRBV12-5	TRBJ2-1	TRBD2	NA	CASGLGREVYNEQFF	TGTGCTAGTGGTTTGGGGCGGGAGGTATACAATGAGCAGTTCTTC
TRBV28	TRBJ2-1	TRBD2	NA	CANSFLAEAYNEQFF	TGTGCCAACAGTTTCCTAGCGGAGGCTTACAATGAGCAGTTCTTC
TRBV5-1	TRBJ2-2	TRBD1	few	CASSIGQASGELFF	TGCGCCAGCAGCATAGGACAGGCGAGCGGGGAGCTGTTTTTT
TRBV20-1	TRBJ2-7	TRBD2	NA	CSSRDRTSGRGEQYF	TGCAGTTCTAGAGATCGGACTAGCGGGAGAGGCGAGCAGTACTTC
TRBV6-1	TRBJ2-5	TRBD2	NA	CASSPTSGGAPQETQYF	TGTGCCAGCAGTCCGACTAGCGGGGGGGCCCCTCAAGAGACCCAGTACTTC
TRBV7-6	TRBJ2-1	TRBD1	few	CASSLAPDRGVNEQFF	TGTGCCAGCAGCTTAGCGCCCGACAGGGGGGTCAATGAGCAGTTCTTC
TRBV7-2	TRBJ2-3	NA	NA	CASRRAGTDTQYF	TGTGCCAGCAGACGGGCCGGGACAGATACGCAGTATTTT
TRBV12-3/TRBV12-4	TRBJ1-6	TRBD1	NA	CASSVRDRDNSPLHF	TGTGCCAGCAGTGTCCGGGACAGAGATAATTCACCCCTCCACTTT
TRBV2	TRBJ1-5	NA	few	CASRQAESNQPQHF	TGTGCCAGTAGGCAGGCTGAGAGCAATCAGCCCCAGCATTTT
TRBV5-1	TRBJ2-7	TRBD2	few	CASSEGLAVLSYEQYF	TGCGCCAGCAGCGAGGGACTAGCGGTCTTGTCCTACGAGCAGTACTTC
TRBV5-6	TRBJ2-7	TRBD2	few	CASHETSGTYEQYF	TGTGCCTCACATGAGACTAGCGGGACCTACGAGCAGTACTTC
TRBV28	TRBJ2-3	NA	few	CASSPLFGQGTDTQYF	TGTGCCAGCAGTCCTCTTTTTGGGCAGGGCACAGATACGCAGTATTTT
TRBV6-2/TRBV6-3	TRBJ2-5	NA	few	CASSASLLF	TGTGCCAGCAGTGCTTCCCTCCTTTTC
TRBV4-2	TRBJ1-6	NA	many	CASSQTGSDSPLHF	TGTGCCAGCAGCCAAACAGGATCGGACTCACCCCTCCACTTT
TRBV27	TRBJ1-2	NA	NA	CASSLTSGTNYGYTF	TGTGCCAGCAGTTTAACGTCCGGGACTAACTATGGCTACACCTTC
TRBV7-3	TRBJ2-1	TRBD2	NA	CASSFLGTSEYNEQFF	TGTGCCAGCAGCTTCCTCGGGACTAGCGAATACAATGAGCAGTTCTTC
TRBV5-1	TRBJ2-3	TRBD2	many	CASSGSGGAADTQYF	TGCGCCAGCAGCGGTAGCGGGGGGGCCGCAGATACGCAGTATTTT
TRBV5-1	TRBJ1-4	NA	few	CASSVAGTVNEKLFF	TGCGCCAGCTCGGTTGCCGGGACGGTTAATGAAAAACTGTTTTTT
TRBV25-1	TRBJ2-2	NA	few	CASSDNRRNTGELFF	TGTGCCAGCAGTGACAACAGAAGGAACACCGGGGAGCTGTTTTTT
TRBV4-2	TRBJ2-4	NA	few	CASSQAPQGNLAKNIQYF	TGTGCCAGCAGCCAAGCTCCCCAGGGCAATTTAGCCAAAAACATTCAGTACTTC
TRBV7-2	TRBJ2-3	NA	NA	CASSPDYHTDTQYF	TGTGCCAGCAGCCCGGACTATCACACAGATACGCAGTATTTT
TRBV5-1	TRBJ1-1	NA	NA	CASSLDRASEAFF	TGCGCCAGCAGCTTGGACAGGGCATCTGAAGCTTTCTTT
TRBV5-1	TRBJ1-5	NA	many	CASSLAADQPQHF	TGCGCCAGCAGCTTGGCTGCGGATCAGCCCCAGCATTTT
TRBV7-7	TRBJ2-3	NA	NA	CASSFAESDTQYF	TGTGCTAGCAGCTTTGCCGAGTCAGATACGCAGTATTTT
TRBV2	TRBJ2-3	NA	many	CASATGFFSVDTQYF	TGTGCCAGCGCCACCGGGTTTTTCTCGGTAGATACGCAGTATTTT
TRBV11-2	TRBJ2-1	TRBD2	few	CASSPLAGGPQNEQFF	TGTGCCAGCAGCCCCCTAGCGGGGGGGCCCCAGAATGAGCAGTTCTTC
TRBV4-1	TRBJ1-5	TRBD1	many	CASSQASTGAGNQPQHF	TGCGCCAGCAGCCAAGCCAGCACAGGGGCCGGCAATCAGCCCCAGCATTTT
TRBV10-3	TRBJ1-3	NA	few	CAISDDRSSGNTIYF	TGTGCCATCAGTGATGACAGAAGCTCTGGAAACACCATATATTTT
TRBV6-2/TRBV6-3	TRBJ1-5	NA	many	CASGVGGINQPQHF	TGTGCCAGCGGTGTTGGCGGAATCAATCAGCCCCAGCATTTT
TRBV20-1	TRBJ2-3	TRBD2	NA	CSASGGGFASSTDTQYF	TGCAGTGCTAGCGGGGGGGGTTTTGCTTCTAGCACAGATACGCAGTATTTT
TRBV12-3/TRBV12-4	TRBJ1-2	NA	NA	CASSYPGRTNYGYTF	TGTGCCAGCAGTTACCCGGGACGTACCAACTATGGCTACACCTTC
TRBV5-6	TRBJ2-4	TRBD1	few	CASSVDRELAKNIQYF	TGTGCCAGCAGCGTAGACAGGGAATTGGCCAAAAACATTCAGTACTTC
TRBV27	TRBJ2-2	NA	NA	CASSYGPGAGELFF	TGTGCCAGCAGTTACGGTCCGGGGGCCGGGGAGCTGTTTTTT
TRBV5-1	TRBJ1-2	NA	few	CASSFTHVGGGYGYTF	TGCGCCAGCAGCTTCACCCACGTTGGGGGCGGATATGGCTACACCTTC